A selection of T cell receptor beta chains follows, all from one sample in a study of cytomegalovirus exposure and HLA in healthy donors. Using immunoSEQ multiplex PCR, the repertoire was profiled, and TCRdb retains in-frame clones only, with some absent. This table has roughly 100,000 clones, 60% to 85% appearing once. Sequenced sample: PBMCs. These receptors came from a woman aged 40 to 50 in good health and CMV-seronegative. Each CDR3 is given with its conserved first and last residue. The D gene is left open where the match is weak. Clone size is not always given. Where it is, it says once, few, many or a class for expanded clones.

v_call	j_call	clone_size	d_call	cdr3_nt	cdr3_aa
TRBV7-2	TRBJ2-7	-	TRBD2	TGTGCCAGCAGCTTAGGCGGGGGTGGGGAGCAGTACTTC	CASSLGGGGEQYF
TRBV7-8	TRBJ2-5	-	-	TGTGCCAGCAGCCTCGGACGGGAAGGGACCCAGTACTTC	CASSLGREGTQYF
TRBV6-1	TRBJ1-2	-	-	TGTGCCAGCAGTGAAGTTTCGGTAGATGGCTACACCTTC	CASSEVSVDGYTF
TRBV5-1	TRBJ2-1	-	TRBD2	TGCGCCAGCAGCTTGGCCGCAGCGGGGGCCTCCTACAATGAGCAGTTCTTC	CASSLAAAGASYNEQFF
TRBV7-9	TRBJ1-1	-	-	TGTGCCAGCAGCTTAGGCGGGGGGTGGACTGAAGCTTTCTTT	CASSLGGGWTEAFF
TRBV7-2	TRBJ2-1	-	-	TGTGCCAGCAGCTTAATCGGGTTCCTGGGAGAATACAATGAGAAGTTCTTC	CASSLIGFLGEYNEKFF
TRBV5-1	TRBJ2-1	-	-	TGCGCCAGCAGCTTCAACGCGGGAGAGCAGTTCTTC	CASSFNAGEQFF
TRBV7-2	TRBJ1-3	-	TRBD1	TGTGCCAGCAGTCCAGGGGGCTCTGGAAACACCATATATTTT	CASSPGGSGNTIYF
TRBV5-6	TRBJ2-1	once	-	TGTGCCAGCAAGGACAGATCCCTCTTTATGAATGAGCAGTTCTTC	CASKDRSLFMNEQFF
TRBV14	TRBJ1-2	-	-	TGTGCCAGCAGCCAAGGAAGACAGGACTATGGCTACACCTTC	CASSQGRQDYGYTF
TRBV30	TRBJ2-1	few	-	TGTGCCTGGAGGGGCCGCCCGAACAACAATGAGCAGTTCTTC	CAWRGRPNNNEQFF
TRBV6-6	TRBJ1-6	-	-	TGTGCCAGCAGTCTCGGGCGGGAGAATTCACCCCTCCACTTT	CASSLGRENSPLHF
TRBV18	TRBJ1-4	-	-	TGTGCCAGCTCACGATGGGGGGAAACTGAAAAACTGTTTTTT	CASSRWGETEKLFF
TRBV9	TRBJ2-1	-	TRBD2	TGTGCCAGCAGCGTATCTAGCGGGGGCCCTTTCTACAATGAGCAGTTCTTC	CASSVSSGGPFYNEQFF
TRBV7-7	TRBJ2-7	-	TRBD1	TGTGCTAGCAGCTTTTCTCCGGGACAGCAATACGAGCAGTACTTC	CASSFSPGQQYEQYF
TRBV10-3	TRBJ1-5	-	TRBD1	TGTGCCATCAGTGAGGGGACAGGGGATCAGCCCCAGCATTTT	CAISEGTGDQPQHF